This is a list of T cell receptor beta chains from one sample in a study of cytomegalovirus exposure and HLA in healthy donors. The repertoire was sequenced with immunoSEQ multiplex PCR; TCRdb's copy has only in-frame clones and lacks some. The table has over 45,000 clones, over 75% seen once. The sequenced sample consisted of PBMCs. Source of these receptors: a boy between 5 and 17 years old in good health and CMV-seropositive. Each CDR3 is given with its conserved first and last residue. Each record gives: CDR3 protein, CDR3 DNA, J gene, D gene, clone size, V gene. The D gene is left open where the match is weak. Size values are once, few and many counts, or a class for expanded clones, and some rows have none.

CDR3aa: CASSLVAGVSGANVLTF; CDR3nt: TGCGCCAGCAGCTTGGTTGCAGGGGTCTCTGGGGCCAACGTCCTGACTTTC; j_gene: TRBJ2-6; d_gene: NA; abundance: NA; v_gene: TRBV5-1
CDR3aa: CASSLASGGTDTQYF; CDR3nt: TGTGCCAGCAGCTTAGCTAGCGGGGGGACAGATACGCAGTATTTT; j_gene: TRBJ2-3; d_gene: TRBD2; abundance: NA; v_gene: TRBV7-6
CDR3aa: CASSGASYNEQFF; CDR3nt: TGTGCCAGCAGCGGGGCTTCCTACAATGAGCAGTTCTTC; j_gene: TRBJ2-1; d_gene: NA; abundance: few; v_gene: TRBV5-5
CDR3aa: CASSVGRGGNTGELFF; CDR3nt: TGCGCCAGCAGCGTCGGACGAGGGGGGAACACCGGGGAGCTGTTTTTT; j_gene: TRBJ2-2; d_gene: NA; abundance: NA; v_gene: TRBV5-1
CDR3aa: CASSQDRGSSGNTIYF; CDR3nt: TGCGCCAGCAGCCAAGATCGGGGGAGCTCTGGAAACACCATATATTTT; j_gene: TRBJ1-3; d_gene: NA; abundance: NA; v_gene: TRBV4-1
CDR3aa: CASSNYFDEQFF; CDR3nt: TGTGCCAGCAGCAACTATTTCGATGAGCAGTTCTTC; j_gene: TRBJ2-1; d_gene: NA; abundance: NA; v_gene: TRBV6-5
CDR3aa: CASSLVQGKGLFSPLHF; CDR3nt: TGCGCCAGCAGCTTGGTACAGGGAAAGGGGCTTTTTTCACCCCTCCACTTT; j_gene: TRBJ1-6; d_gene: NA; abundance: NA; v_gene: TRBV5-1
CDR3aa: CSVSNGNHPNTEAFF; CDR3nt: TGCAGCGTGTCAAATGGCAACCACCCGAACACTGAAGCTTTCTTT; j_gene: TRBJ1-1; d_gene: NA; abundance: NA; v_gene: TRBV29-1
CDR3aa: CASRGRGRPPEKSGQPQHF; CDR3nt: TGTGCCAGCAGGGGTAGGGGTAGGCCGCCAGAAAAAAGTGGTCAGCCCCAGCATTTT; j_gene: TRBJ1-5; d_gene: NA; abundance: NA; v_gene: TRBV6-4
CDR3aa: CASSLILGQEVSTEAFF; CDR3nt: TGTGCCAGCAGCTTGATATTAGGTCAGGAAGTCAGCACTGAAGCTTTCTTT; j_gene: TRBJ1-1; d_gene: NA; abundance: NA; v_gene: TRBV5-6
CDR3aa: CASSLVGGNLGEKLFF; CDR3nt: TGTGCCAGCAGCTTAGTTGGAGGGAACCTGGGTGAAAAACTGTTTTTT; j_gene: TRBJ1-4; d_gene: NA; abundance: NA; v_gene: TRBV7-2
CDR3aa: CASSLSAAGLAGYTF; CDR3nt: TGTGCCAGCAGTTTATCAGCAGCAGGGTTGGCTGGCTACACCTTC; j_gene: TRBJ1-2; d_gene: NA; abundance: NA; v_gene: TRBV27
CDR3aa: CASRGGGEQYF; CDR3nt: TGTGCCAGCAGGGGTGGGGGGGAGCAGTACTTC; j_gene: TRBJ2-7; d_gene: NA; abundance: NA; v_gene: TRBV7-2
CDR3aa: CASSIERGRIYEQYF; CDR3nt: TGTGCCAGTAGTATAGAAAGGGGAAGGATCTACGAGCAGTACTTC; j_gene: TRBJ2-7; d_gene: NA; abundance: NA; v_gene: TRBV19
CDR3aa: CASSLFDTGELFF; CDR3nt: TGTGCCAGCAGCTTATTCGACACCGGGGAGCTGTTTTTT; j_gene: TRBJ2-2; d_gene: NA; abundance: NA; v_gene: TRBV11-2
CDR3aa: CASSQGGGLSYEQYF; CDR3nt: TGCGCCAGCAGCCAAGGGGGAGGCCTCTCCTACGAGCAGTACTTC; j_gene: TRBJ2-7; d_gene: NA; abundance: NA; v_gene: TRBV4-1
CDR3aa: CAISEGQGASPLHF; CDR3nt: TGTGCCATCAGTGAAGGACAGGGTGCCTCACCCCTCCACTTT; j_gene: TRBJ1-6; d_gene: TRBD1; abundance: NA; v_gene: TRBV10-3
CDR3aa: CASSPPQLRFGYTF; CDR3nt: TGTGCCAGCAGTCCCCCCCAGCTGAGGTTTGGCTACACCTTC; j_gene: TRBJ1-2; d_gene: NA; abundance: few; v_gene: TRBV28
CDR3aa: CASTRGVEQYF; CDR3nt: TGTGCCAGCACCCGAGGAGTCGAGCAGTACTTC; j_gene: TRBJ2-7; d_gene: NA; abundance: few; v_gene: TRBV25-1
CDR3aa: CASSFFVGAEETQYF; CDR3nt: TGTGCCAGCAGTTTTTTCGTGGGGGCGGAAGAGACCCAGTACTTC; j_gene: TRBJ2-5; d_gene: NA; abundance: NA; v_gene: TRBV27
CDR3aa: CASSGQGTFTDTQYF; CDR3nt: TGTGCCAGCAGCGGACAGGGAACTTTCACAGATACGCAGTATTTT; j_gene: TRBJ2-3; d_gene: TRBD1; abundance: NA; v_gene: TRBV2
CDR3aa: CASNEQGASTEAFF; CDR3nt: TGTGCCAGCAATGAACAGGGGGCCAGCACTGAAGCTTTCTTT; j_gene: TRBJ1-1; d_gene: TRBD1; abundance: NA; v_gene: TRBV27
CDR3aa: CASTGESNQPQHF; CDR3nt: TGTGCCAGCACAGGGGAATCCAATCAGCCCCAGCATTTT; j_gene: TRBJ1-5; d_gene: NA; abundance: NA; v_gene: TRBV2
CDR3aa: CASSPGIGGLNTEAFF; CDR3nt: TGTGCCAGCAGCCCCGGGATCGGGGGACTGAACACTGAAGCTTTCTTT; j_gene: TRBJ1-1; d_gene: NA; abundance: NA; v_gene: TRBV11-3
CDR3aa: CASSLASATDTQYF; CDR3nt: TGTGCCAGCAGTCTAGCCTCCGCCACAGATACGCAGTATTTT; j_gene: TRBJ2-3; d_gene: NA; abundance: NA; v_gene: TRBV6-6
CDR3aa: CASRNDRGLDIQYF; CDR3nt: TGTGCCAGCCGAAACGACAGGGGGTTAGACATTCAGTACTTC; j_gene: TRBJ2-4; d_gene: TRBD1; abundance: NA; v_gene: TRBV2
CDR3aa: CASSELSGNTIYF; CDR3nt: TGTGCCAGCAGTGAACTCTCTGGAAACACCATATATTTT; j_gene: TRBJ1-3; d_gene: NA; abundance: few; v_gene: TRBV6-1
CDR3aa: CAILSLGQGSGYTF; CDR3nt: TGTGCCATCTTAAGTCTGGGACAGGGTAGCGGCTACACCTTC; j_gene: TRBJ1-2; d_gene: TRBD1; abundance: NA; v_gene: TRBV10-3
CDR3aa: CASTPGQGAAYEQYF; CDR3nt: TGTGCCAGCACCCCGGGACAGGGGGCTGCCTACGAGCAGTACTTC; j_gene: TRBJ2-7; d_gene: TRBD1; abundance: NA; v_gene: TRBV2
CDR3aa: CASSFSRLEQYF; CDR3nt: TGTGCCAGCAGCTTCTCACGACTCGAGCAGTACTTC; j_gene: TRBJ2-7; d_gene: NA; abundance: NA; v_gene: TRBV11-2
CDR3aa: CASSGFAYISGNTIYF; CDR3nt: TGTGCCAGCAGTGGGTTCGCGTATATCTCTGGAAACACCATATATTTT; j_gene: TRBJ1-3; d_gene: NA; abundance: NA; v_gene: TRBV2
CDR3aa: CASTRGQTQTYTF; CDR3nt: TGTGCCAGCACTCGGGGACAGACCCAGACCTACACCTTC; j_gene: TRBJ1-2; d_gene: TRBD1; abundance: NA; v_gene: TRBV6-5
CDR3aa: CASSLGTGFFDEQFF; CDR3nt: TGTGCCAGCAGTTTAGGGACAGGGTTTTTCGATGAGCAGTTCTTC; j_gene: TRBJ2-1; d_gene: TRBD1; abundance: once; v_gene: TRBV27
CDR3aa: CAISEWTPLAGTYEQYF; CDR3nt: TGTGCCATCAGTGAGTGGACACCCTTAGCGGGGACCTACGAGCAGTACTTC; j_gene: TRBJ2-7; d_gene: TRBD2; abundance: NA; v_gene: TRBV10-3
CDR3aa: CATSRDTLGESSGYTF; CDR3nt: TGTGCCACCAGCAGAGACACCTTAGGAGAATCTAGCGGCTACACCTTC; j_gene: TRBJ1-2; d_gene: NA; abundance: few; v_gene: TRBV15
CDR3aa: CASSLEPLDTQYF; CDR3nt: TGTGCCAGCAGCTTAGAGCCTCTAGATACGCAGTATTTT; j_gene: TRBJ2-3; d_gene: NA; abundance: few; v_gene: TRBV7-2
CDR3aa: CASSGFGDRVLELFF; CDR3nt: TGTGCCAGCAGTGGATTTGGGGACAGGGTATTGGAGCTGTTTTTT; j_gene: TRBJ2-2; d_gene: TRBD1; abundance: NA; v_gene: TRBV6-1
CDR3aa: CASSDIGGDYGYTF; CDR3nt: TGTGCCAGCAGCGACATAGGGGGGGACTATGGCTACACCTTC; j_gene: TRBJ1-2; d_gene: NA; abundance: NA; v_gene: TRBV9
CDR3aa: CASSFTQTQETQYF; CDR3nt: TGTGCCAGCAGCTTTACCCAGACACAAGAGACCCAGTACTTC; j_gene: TRBJ2-5; d_gene: NA; abundance: NA; v_gene: TRBV11-1
CDR3aa: CASSARGFLGDTQYF; CDR3nt: TGTGCCAGCAGCGCCAGGGGATTCCTCGGAGATACGCAGTATTTT; j_gene: TRBJ2-3; d_gene: NA; abundance: NA; v_gene: TRBV6-5
CDR3aa: CASSVYRENAGELFF; CDR3nt: TGTGCCAGCAGTGTGTATAGGGAGAACGCCGGGGAGCTGTTTTTT; j_gene: TRBJ2-2; d_gene: NA; abundance: once; v_gene: TRBV6-1
CDR3aa: CASSPPQSFF; CDR3nt: TGTGCCAGCAGTCCCCCCCAGTCCTTCTTC; j_gene: TRBJ1-2; d_gene: NA; abundance: NA; v_gene: TRBV6-1
CDR3aa: CASSQAGPSYEQYF; CDR3nt: TGTGCCAGCAGCCAAGCCGGTCCCTCCTACGAGCAGTACTTC; j_gene: TRBJ2-7; d_gene: NA; abundance: NA; v_gene: TRBV14
CDR3aa: CASSPGQGVSPLHF; CDR3nt: TGTGCCAGCAGCCCCGGACAGGGAGTTTCACCCCTCCACTTT; j_gene: TRBJ1-6; d_gene: TRBD1; abundance: NA; v_gene: TRBV7-9
CDR3aa: CASSLEGDTYNEQFF; CDR3nt: TGCGCCAGCAGCTTAGAGGGGGACACCTACAATGAGCAGTTCTTC; j_gene: TRBJ2-1; d_gene: NA; abundance: NA; v_gene: TRBV5-1
CDR3aa: CASSDKIYEQYF; CDR3nt: TGTGCCAGCAGTGACAAAATCTACGAGCAGTACTTC; j_gene: TRBJ2-7; d_gene: NA; abundance: NA; v_gene: TRBV6-5
CDR3aa: CASSQNSYTQYF; CDR3nt: TGTGCCAGCAGCCAGAACTCATATACGCAGTATTTT; j_gene: TRBJ2-3; d_gene: NA; abundance: NA; v_gene: TRBV14
CDR3aa: CASSLEGTGDVDTQYF; CDR3nt: TGCGCCAGCAGCTTGGAGGGGACAGGGGACGTAGATACGCAGTATTTT; j_gene: TRBJ2-3; d_gene: TRBD1; abundance: NA; v_gene: TRBV5-1
CDR3aa: CSARGETQYF; CDR3nt: TGCAGTGCAAGGGGGGAGACCCAGTACTTC; j_gene: TRBJ2-5; d_gene: NA; abundance: NA; v_gene: TRBV20-1
CDR3aa: CASSSRGVKEAFF; CDR3nt: TGTGCCAGCAGTTCACGCGGGGTAAAGGAAGCTTTCTTT; j_gene: TRBJ1-1; d_gene: NA; abundance: NA; v_gene: TRBV27
CDR3aa: CASSRAGGVLFF; CDR3nt: TGTGCCAGCAGCCGTGCCGGGGGGGTGCTGTTTTTT; j_gene: TRBJ2-2; d_gene: TRBD2; abundance: NA; v_gene: TRBV7-9
CDR3aa: CASSLDSEAFF; CDR3nt: TGCGCCAGCAGTCTGGACAGCGAGGCTTTCTTT; j_gene: TRBJ1-1; d_gene: NA; abundance: NA; v_gene: TRBV10-2
CDR3aa: CASSPFTGSYEQYF; CDR3nt: TGTGCCAGCAGTCCCTTTACAGGTTCCTACGAGCAGTACTTC; j_gene: TRBJ2-7; d_gene: NA; abundance: NA; v_gene: TRBV6-5
CDR3aa: CASSEGRGLAYEQYF; CDR3nt: TGTGCCAGCAGCGAAGGTCGGGGACTAGCCTACGAGCAGTACTTC; j_gene: TRBJ2-7; d_gene: TRBD2; abundance: NA; v_gene: TRBV9
CDR3aa: CASSLTGGNEKLFF; CDR3nt: TGTGCCAGCAGCCTGACCGGGGGGAATGAAAAACTGTTTTTT; j_gene: TRBJ1-4; d_gene: NA; abundance: NA; v_gene: TRBV5-5
CDR3aa: CASSLDSETQYF; CDR3nt: TGCGCCAGCAGCTTGGACTCAGAGACCCAGTACTTC; j_gene: TRBJ2-5; d_gene: NA; abundance: NA; v_gene: TRBV5-1
CDR3aa: CASSYEGVDTQYF; CDR3nt: TGTGCCAGCAGTTACGAGGGAGTAGATACGCAGTATTTT; j_gene: TRBJ2-3; d_gene: NA; abundance: NA; v_gene: TRBV6-6
CDR3aa: CASSLGRVRSNQPQHF; CDR3nt: TGTGCCAGCAGCTTAGGTCGGGTAAGAAGCAATCAGCCCCAGCATTTT; j_gene: TRBJ1-5; d_gene: NA; abundance: NA; v_gene: TRBV7-8